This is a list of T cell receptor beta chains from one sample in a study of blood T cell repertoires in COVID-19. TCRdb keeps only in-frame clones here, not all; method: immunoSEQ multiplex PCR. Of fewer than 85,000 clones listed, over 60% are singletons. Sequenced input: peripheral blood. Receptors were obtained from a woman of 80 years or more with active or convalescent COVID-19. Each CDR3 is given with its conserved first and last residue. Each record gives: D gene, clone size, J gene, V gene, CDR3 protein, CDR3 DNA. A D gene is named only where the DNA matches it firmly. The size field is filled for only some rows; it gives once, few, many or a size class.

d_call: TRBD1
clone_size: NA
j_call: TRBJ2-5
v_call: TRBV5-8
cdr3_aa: CASSAGQGTQETQYF
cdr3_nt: TGTGCCAGCAGCGCGGGACAGGGGACCCAAGAGACCCAGTACTTC

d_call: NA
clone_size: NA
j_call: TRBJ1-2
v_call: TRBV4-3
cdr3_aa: CASSQPGAILYGYTF
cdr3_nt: TGCGCCAGCAGCCAACCAGGGGCCATTCTCTATGGCTACACCTTC

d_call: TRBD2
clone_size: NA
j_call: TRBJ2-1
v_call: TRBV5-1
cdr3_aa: CASSFSGGAWGDEQFF
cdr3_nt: TGCGCCAGCAGCTTTAGCGGGGGGGCTTGGGGCGATGAGCAGTTCTTC

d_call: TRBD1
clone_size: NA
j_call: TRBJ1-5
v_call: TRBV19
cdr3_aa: CASSRGGQGPNQPQHF
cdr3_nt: TGTGCCAGTAGTAGGGGGGGACAGGGGCCTAATCAGCCCCAGCATTTT

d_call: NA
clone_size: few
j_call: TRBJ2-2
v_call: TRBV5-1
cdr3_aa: CASRLRGSTGELFF
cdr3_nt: TGCGCCAGCCGCTTGAGGGGTAGCACCGGGGAGCTGTTTTTT

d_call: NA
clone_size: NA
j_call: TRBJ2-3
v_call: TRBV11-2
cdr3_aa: CASSPQRPGDTQYF
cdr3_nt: TGTGCCAGCAGCCCGCAGAGACCAGGGGATACGCAGTATTTT

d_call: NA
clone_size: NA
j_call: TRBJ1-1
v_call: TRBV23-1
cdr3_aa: CASSQYSTGWNEAFF
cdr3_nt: TGCGCCAGCAGTCAATACTCTACAGGGTGGAATGAAGCTTTCTTT

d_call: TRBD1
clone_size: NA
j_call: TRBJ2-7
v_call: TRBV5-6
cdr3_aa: CASSFLVGTGGNEQYF
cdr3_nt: TGTGCCAGCAGCTTTCTGGTCGGGACAGGGGGCAACGAGCAGTACTTC

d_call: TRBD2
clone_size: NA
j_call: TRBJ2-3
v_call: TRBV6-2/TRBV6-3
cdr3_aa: CASSYSAGGPILTDTQYF
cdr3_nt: TGTGCCAGCAGTTACTCTGCGGGGGGGCCAATTCTCACAGATACGCAGTATTTT

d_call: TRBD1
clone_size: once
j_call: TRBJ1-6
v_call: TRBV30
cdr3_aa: CAWRGDRGGVGNSPLHF
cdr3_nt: TGTGCCTGGAGGGGCGACAGGGGAGGGGTCGGTAATTCACCCCTCCACTTT

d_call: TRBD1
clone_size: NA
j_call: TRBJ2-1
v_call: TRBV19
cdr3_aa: CASSNRGRDNEQFF
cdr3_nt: TGTGCCAGTAGTAACAGGGGTCGGGACAATGAGCAGTTCTTC

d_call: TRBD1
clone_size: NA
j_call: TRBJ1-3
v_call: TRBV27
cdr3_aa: CASSPSPQDRAGNTIYF
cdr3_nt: TGTGCCAGCAGTCCCTCCCCCCAAGACAGGGCCGGAAACACCATATATTTT

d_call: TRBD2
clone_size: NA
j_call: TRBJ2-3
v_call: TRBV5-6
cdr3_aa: CASSVQTSGGADTQYF
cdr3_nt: TGTGCCAGCAGCGTCCAGACTAGCGGGGGGGCGGATACGCAGTATTTT

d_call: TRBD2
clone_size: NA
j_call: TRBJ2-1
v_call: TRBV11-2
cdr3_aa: CASSSISGVNEQFF
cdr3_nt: TGTGCCAGCAGCTCCATAAGCGGGGTCAATGAGCAGTTCTTC

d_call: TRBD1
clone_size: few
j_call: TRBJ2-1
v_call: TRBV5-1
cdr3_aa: CASSPGQVSVREQFF
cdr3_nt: TGCGCCAGCAGCCCGGGACAGGTCTCTGTAAGGGAGCAGTTCTTC

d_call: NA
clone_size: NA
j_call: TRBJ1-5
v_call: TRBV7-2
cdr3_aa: CASSLAMSGQPQHF
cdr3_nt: TGTGCCAGCAGCTTAGCTATGAGTGGTCAGCCCCAGCATTTT

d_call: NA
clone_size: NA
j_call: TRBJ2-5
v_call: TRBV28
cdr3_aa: CASSLYRQVTPGETQYF
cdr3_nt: TGTGCCAGCAGTTTATATCGGCAGGTAACTCCGGGGGAGACCCAGTACTTC